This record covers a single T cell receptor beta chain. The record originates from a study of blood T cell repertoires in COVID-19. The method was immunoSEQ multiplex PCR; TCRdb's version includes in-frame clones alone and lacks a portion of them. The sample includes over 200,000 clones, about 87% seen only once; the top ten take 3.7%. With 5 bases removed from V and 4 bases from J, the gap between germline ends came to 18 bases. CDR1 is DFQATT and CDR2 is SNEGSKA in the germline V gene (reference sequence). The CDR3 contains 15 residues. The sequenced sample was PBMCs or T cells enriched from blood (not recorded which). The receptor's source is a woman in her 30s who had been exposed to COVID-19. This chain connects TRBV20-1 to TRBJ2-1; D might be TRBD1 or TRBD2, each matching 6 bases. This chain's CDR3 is CSACGGGENYNEQFF. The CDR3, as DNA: TGCAGTGCTTGTGGAGGGGGAGAGAATTACAATGAGCAGTTCTTC.